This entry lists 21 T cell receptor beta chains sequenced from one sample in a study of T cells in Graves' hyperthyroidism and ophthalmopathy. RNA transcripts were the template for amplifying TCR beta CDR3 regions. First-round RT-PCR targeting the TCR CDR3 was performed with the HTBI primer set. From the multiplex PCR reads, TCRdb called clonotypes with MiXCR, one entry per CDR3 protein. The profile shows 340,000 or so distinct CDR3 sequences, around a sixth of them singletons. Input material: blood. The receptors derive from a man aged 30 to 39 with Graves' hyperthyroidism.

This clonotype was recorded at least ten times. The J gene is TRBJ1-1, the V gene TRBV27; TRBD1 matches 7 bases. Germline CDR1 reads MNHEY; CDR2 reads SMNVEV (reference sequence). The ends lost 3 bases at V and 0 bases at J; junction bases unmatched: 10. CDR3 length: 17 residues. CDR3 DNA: TGTGCCAGCAGTTTGACCGGGACAGCGAAAATGAACACTGAAGCTTTCTTT. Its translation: CASSLTGTAKMNTEAFF.

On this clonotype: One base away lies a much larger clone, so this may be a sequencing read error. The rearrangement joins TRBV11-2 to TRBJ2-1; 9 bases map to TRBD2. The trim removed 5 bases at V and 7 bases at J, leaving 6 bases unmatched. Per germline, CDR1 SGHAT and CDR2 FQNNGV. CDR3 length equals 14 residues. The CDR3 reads CASSPWTSENEQFF. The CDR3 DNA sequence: TGTGCCAGCAGCCCCTGGACTAGCGAGAATGAGCAGTTCTTC. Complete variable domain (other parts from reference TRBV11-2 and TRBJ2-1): EAGVAQSPRYKIIEKRQSVAFWCNPISGHATLYWYQQILGQGPKLLIQFQNNGVVDDSQLPKDRFSAERLKGVDSTLKIQPAKLEDSAVYLCASSPWTSENEQFFGPGTRLTVL.

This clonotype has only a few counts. The CDR3 reads CASSPPTYEGTEAFF. In DNA form, the CDR3 reads TGTGCCAGCTCACCACCCACTTACGAAGGGACGGAAGCTTTCTTT. The rearrangement links TRBV18 to TRBJ1-1, with D perhaps TRBD1 (5 bases). Germline V CDR1 and CDR2: KGHSH, LQKENI. This CDR3 comprises 15 residues. With 0 bases removed from V and 8 bases from J, the gap between germline ends came to 16 bases.

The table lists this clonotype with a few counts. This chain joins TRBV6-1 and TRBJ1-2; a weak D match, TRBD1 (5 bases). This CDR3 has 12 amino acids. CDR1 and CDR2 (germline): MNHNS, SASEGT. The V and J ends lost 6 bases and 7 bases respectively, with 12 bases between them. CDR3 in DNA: TGTGCCAGCAGCAGGGACCCGCGTGGCTACACCTTC. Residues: CASSRDPRGYTF.

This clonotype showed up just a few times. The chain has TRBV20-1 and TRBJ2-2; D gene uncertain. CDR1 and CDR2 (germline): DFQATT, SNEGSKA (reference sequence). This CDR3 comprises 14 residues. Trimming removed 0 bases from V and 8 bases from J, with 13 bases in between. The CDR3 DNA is TGCAGTGCTAGAGATTTCTCCGTCGGGGGGGAGCTGTTTTTT. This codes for CSARDFSVGGELFF.

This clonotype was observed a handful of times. The CDR3 region has the DNA TGTGCCAGCAGCGCTCCGCTCATCTATGGCTACACCTTC. Amino acids: CASSAPLIYGYTF. The chain has TRBV6-1 and TRBJ1-2; D is unclear. Between the trimmed V and J ends, which lost 6 bases and 4 bases, there was a span of 12 bases. This CDR3 comprises 13 residues. Germline values: CDR1 MNHNS, CDR2 SASEGT.

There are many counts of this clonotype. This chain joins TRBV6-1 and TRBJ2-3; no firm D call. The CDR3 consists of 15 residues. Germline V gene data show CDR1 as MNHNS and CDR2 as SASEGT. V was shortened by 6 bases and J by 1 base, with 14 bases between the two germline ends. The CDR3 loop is CASREIAGGTDTQYF. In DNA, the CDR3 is TGTGCCAGCAGGGAGATTGCCGGCGGCACAGATACGCAGTATTTT.

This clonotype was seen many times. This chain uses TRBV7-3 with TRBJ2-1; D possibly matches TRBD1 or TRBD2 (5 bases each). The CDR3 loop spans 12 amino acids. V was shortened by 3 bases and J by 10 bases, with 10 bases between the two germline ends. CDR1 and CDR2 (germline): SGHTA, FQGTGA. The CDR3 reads CASSFWDGEQFF. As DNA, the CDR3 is TGTGCCAGCAGCTTCTGGGACGGCGAGCAGTTCTTC.

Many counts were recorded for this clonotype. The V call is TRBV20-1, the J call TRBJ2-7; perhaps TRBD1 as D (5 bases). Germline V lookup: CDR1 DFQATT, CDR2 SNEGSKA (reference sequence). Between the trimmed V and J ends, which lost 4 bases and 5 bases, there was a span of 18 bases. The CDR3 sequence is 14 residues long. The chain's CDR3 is CSAIRQGGEDEQYF. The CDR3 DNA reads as TGCAGTGCTATACGGCAGGGTGGAGAGGACGAGCAGTACTTC.

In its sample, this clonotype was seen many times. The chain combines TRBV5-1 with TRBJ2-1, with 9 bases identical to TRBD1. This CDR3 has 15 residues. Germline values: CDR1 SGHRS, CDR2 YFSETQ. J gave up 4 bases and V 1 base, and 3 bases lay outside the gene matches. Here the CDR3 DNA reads TGCGCCAGCAGCTTGTTGGGGACAGGGTACAATGAGCAGTTCTTC. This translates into CASSLLGTGYNEQFF.

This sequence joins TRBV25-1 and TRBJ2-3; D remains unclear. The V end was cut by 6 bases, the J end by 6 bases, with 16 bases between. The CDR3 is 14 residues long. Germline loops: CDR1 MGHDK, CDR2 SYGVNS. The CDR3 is CASSTLMGYDTQYF. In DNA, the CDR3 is TGTGCCAGCAGCACTCTAATGGGGTACGATACGCAGTATTTT.

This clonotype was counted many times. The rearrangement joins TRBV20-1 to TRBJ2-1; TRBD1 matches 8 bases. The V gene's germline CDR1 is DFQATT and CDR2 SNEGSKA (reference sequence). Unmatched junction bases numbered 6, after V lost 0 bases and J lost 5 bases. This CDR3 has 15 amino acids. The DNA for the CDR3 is TGCAGTGCTAGAGATCAGGGGACAGGCAACAATGAGCAGTTCTTC. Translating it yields CSARDQGTGNNEQFF.

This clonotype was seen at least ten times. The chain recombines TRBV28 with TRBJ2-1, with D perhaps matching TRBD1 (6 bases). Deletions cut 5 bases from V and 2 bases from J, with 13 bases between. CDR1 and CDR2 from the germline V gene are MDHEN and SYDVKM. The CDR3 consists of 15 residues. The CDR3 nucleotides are TGTGCCAGCAGTCAAGGGGGTCTGACCTACAATGAGCAGTTCTTC. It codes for CASSQGGLTYNEQFF.

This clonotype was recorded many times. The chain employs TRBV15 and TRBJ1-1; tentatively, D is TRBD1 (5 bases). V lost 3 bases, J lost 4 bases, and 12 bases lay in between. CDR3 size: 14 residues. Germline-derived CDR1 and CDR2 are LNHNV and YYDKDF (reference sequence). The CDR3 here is CATSSLDGGTEAFF. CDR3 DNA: TGTGCCACCAGCAGCCTAGACGGGGGCACTGAAGCTTTCTTT.

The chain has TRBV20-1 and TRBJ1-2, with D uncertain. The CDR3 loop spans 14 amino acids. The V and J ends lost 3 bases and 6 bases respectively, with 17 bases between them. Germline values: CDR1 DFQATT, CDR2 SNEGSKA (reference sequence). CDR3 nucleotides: TGCAGTGCTAGTCACCCGGGAAGGGCAAATGGCTACACCTTC. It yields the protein CSASHPGRANGYTF.

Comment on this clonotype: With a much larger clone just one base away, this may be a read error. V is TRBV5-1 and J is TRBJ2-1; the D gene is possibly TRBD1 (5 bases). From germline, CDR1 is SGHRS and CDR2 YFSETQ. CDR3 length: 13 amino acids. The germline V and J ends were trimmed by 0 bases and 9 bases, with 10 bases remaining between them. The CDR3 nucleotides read TGCGCCAGCAGCTTGGGCTCCGACAGTGAGCAGTTCTTC. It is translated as CASSLGSDSEQFF. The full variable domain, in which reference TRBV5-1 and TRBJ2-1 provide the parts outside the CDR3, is KAGVTQTPRYLIKTRGQQVTLSCSPISGHRSVSWYQQTPGQGLQFLFEYFSETQRNKGNFPGRFSGRQFSNSRSEMNVSTLELGDSALYLCASSLGSDSEQFFGPGTRLTVL.

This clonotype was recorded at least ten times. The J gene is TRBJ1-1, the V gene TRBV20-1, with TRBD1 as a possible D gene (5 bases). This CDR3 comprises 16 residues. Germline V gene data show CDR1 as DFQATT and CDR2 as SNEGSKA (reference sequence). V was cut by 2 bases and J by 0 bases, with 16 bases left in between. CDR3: CSARRVGGIMNTEAFF. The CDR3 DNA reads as TGCAGTGCTAGAAGGGTCGGGGGTATCATGAACACTGAAGCTTTCTTT.

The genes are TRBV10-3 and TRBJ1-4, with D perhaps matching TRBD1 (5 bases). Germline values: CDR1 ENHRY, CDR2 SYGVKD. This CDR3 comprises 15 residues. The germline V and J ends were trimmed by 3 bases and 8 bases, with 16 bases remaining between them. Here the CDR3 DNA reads TGTGCCATCAGTGATCCGAGGGGAGAGGACGAAAAACTGTTTTTT. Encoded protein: CAISDPRGEDEKLFF.

CDR3 in DNA: TGTGCCAGCAGTCCCCGCGGGGCCGTGCTGGGCATTCAGTACTTC. Translation gives CASSPRGAVLGIQYF. The chain carries TRBV27 and TRBJ2-4, with a tentative D call TRBD2 (6 bases). The CDR3 has 15 residues. Germline CDR1 reads MNHEY; CDR2 reads SMNVEV (reference sequence). Between the trimmed V and J ends, which lost 5 bases and 9 bases, there was a span of 20 bases.

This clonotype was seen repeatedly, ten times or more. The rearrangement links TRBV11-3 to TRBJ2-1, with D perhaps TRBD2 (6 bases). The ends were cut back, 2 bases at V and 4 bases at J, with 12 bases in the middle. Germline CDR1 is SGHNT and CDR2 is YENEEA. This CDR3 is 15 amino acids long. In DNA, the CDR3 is TGTGCCAGCAGCTTAACCGGGAGAAGGTACAATGAGCAGTTCTTC. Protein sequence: CASSLTGRRYNEQFF.

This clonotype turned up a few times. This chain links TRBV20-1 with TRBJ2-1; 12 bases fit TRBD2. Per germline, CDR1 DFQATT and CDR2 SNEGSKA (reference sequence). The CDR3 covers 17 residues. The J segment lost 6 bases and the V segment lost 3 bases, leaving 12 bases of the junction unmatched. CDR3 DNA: TGCAGTGCTAGGTATCTAGCGGGAGGGCCGAGTACCAATGAGCAGTTCTTC. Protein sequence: CSARYLAGGPSTNEQFF.